Sequencing of this TCR beta chain was carried out in a study of blood T cell repertoires in COVID-19. Assay: immunoSEQ multiplex PCR; the TCRdb copy retains only in-frame clones and omits some. The sample lists almost 250,000 clones; around nine tenths were seen once. Germline lookup yields CDR1 SGHTA and CDR2 FQGNSA. V lost 5 bases and J lost 4; bases outside the gene matches: 5. CDR3 size: 14 residues. This receptor was identified in a woman in her 50s who had recovered from COVID-19. The V call is TRBV7-2, the J call TRBJ2-3; 8 bases map to TRBD2. The sample taken for sequencing was PBMCs or T cells enriched from blood (not recorded which). Here the CDR3 DNA reads TGTGCCAGCAGCCTGACTAGCGTATCAGATACGCAGTATTTT. This translates into CASSLTSVSDTQYF.